This T cell receptor (beta chain) is drawn from a study of blood T cells in healthy people across ages. This CDR3 contains 13 residues. In germline, CDR1 is LNHNV, CDR2 YYDKDF (reference sequence). Combining a sample-barcoded 5' primer with a J-beta primer mix, a second PCR ran for roughly 6 to 12 cycles. One entry per CDR3 protein results from TCRdb running MiXCR on the 5' RACE reads. The sample has approximately 1,700,000 distinct CDR3 sequences, 39% seen once. Sample: blood. The chain recombines TRBV15 with TRBJ2-5; TRBD1 might be the D (6 bases). The J call is in doubt because the DNA end fits TRBJ2-7 better. The clonotype was recovered from a human donor in good health. CDR3 bases: TGTGCCACCAGCATAGGGACACCGAACGAGCAGTACTTC. Its protein is CATSIGTPNEQYF.